This TCR beta chain originates from a study of CXCR3-negative and CXCR3-positive naive CD8 T cells. Study-level points and caveats: The TRBV-TRBJ usage of naive CXCR3-negative and CXCR3-positive cells was similar, but that of memory cells differed. Memory CD8+ T cell repertoires were far less diverse than both naive subsets. Comparison of naive subsets found surface CD5 to be comparable, and TCR strength was inferred on the basis of TRB CDR3 properties. Freshly isolated PBMCs were used in most assays, given partial CXCR3 loss after freezing.

The CDR3 consists of 17 residues. CDR1 and CDR2 (germline): SGHTA, FQGNSA. With UMI labels, 5' RACE was used to prepare the TRB cDNA libraries. TCRdb re-analyzed the 5' RACE reads; it lists each CDR3 protein once, without DNA. This repertoire comprises approximately 49,000 distinct CDR3 sequences; its ten largest clones make up 14% to 15%. Remarks on this clonotype: Its antigen is unknown.

The source is a human donor in good health. Some clones in this sample may be carry-over from other donors' samples. The chain combines TRBV7-2 with TRBJ1-2; without DNA, the TCRdb call of TRBD1 cannot be checked. Sample: memory CD8+ T cells from blood. The CDR3 reads CASSLNPGTAPNYGYTF.